The TCR beta chain described here comes from a study of blood T cell repertoires in COVID-19. Across the study: T cells, B-cell-depleted T cells, or PBMCs supplied cDNA or gDNA.

The assay was immunoSEQ multiplex PCR, and TCRdb's table has in-frame clones only and misses some. The table includes approximately 180,000 clones, roughly 76% detected once. Germline V CDR1 and CDR2: SGHDT, YYEEEE. V dropped 0 bases and J dropped 6 bases, with 7 bases sitting between them. This CDR3 region has 14 residues. The TCR originated in an elderly woman with COVID-19, enrolled during active disease. The chain has TRBV5-6 and TRBJ1-6; D ambiguous. The sample comprised peripheral blood. The CDR3 DNA reads as TGTGCCAGCAGCTTGGCTCAGGTTAATTCACCCCTCCACTTT. Translation gives CASSLAQVNSPLHF.